These 31 T cell receptor beta chains came from one sample sequenced in a study of blood T cell repertoires in COVID-19. Data came from immunoSEQ multiplex PCR; TCRdb stores just in-frame clones and leaves some out. The sample lists tens of thousands of clones, approximately 80% occurring once. Sequencing was carried out using peripheral blood. The receptors were gathered from a man of 80 years or more with active COVID-19.

This sequence joins TRBV4-2 and TRBJ1-1, with D perhaps matching TRBD1 (5 bases). Germline V gene lookup returns CDR1 LGHNA and CDR2 YNFKEQ. The germline V and J ends were trimmed by 4 bases and 6 bases, with 18 bases remaining between them. The length of the CDR3 is 15 residues. The CDR3 loop is CASSLPGKGGPEAFF. The CDR3 nucleotides are TGTGCCAGCAGCCTACCAGGGAAGGGAGGACCTGAAGCTTTCTTT.

The chain employs TRBV6-5 and TRBJ1-5, with unresolved D. The CDR3 sequence is 13 residues long. Germline V CDR1 and CDR2: MNHEY, SVGAGI. Trimming took 6 bases from V and 4 from J, leaving 10 bases between them. The CDR3 sequence is CASSAQQNQPQHF. Here the CDR3 DNA reads TGTGCCAGCAGCGCTCAACAGAATCAGCCCCAGCATTTT.

V is TRBV3-1 (or the pseudogene TRBV3-2) and J is TRBJ2-7, with 12 positions matching TRBD1. The CDR3 has 18 amino acids. The junction had 17 bases not matched to a gene; V was cut back by 4 bases and J by 7 bases. Germline loops: CDR1 LGHDT, CDR2 YNNKEL (reference sequence). The CDR3 region has the DNA TGTGCCAGCAGCCCAGGACCCATACTTCGGGACAGGGGGCTTGAGCAGTACTTC. It translates to CASSPGPILRDRGLEQYF.

This sequence joins TRBV7-9 and TRBJ2-3; maybe TRBD1 (5 bases). The germline V gene encodes CDR1 SEHNR and CDR2 FQNEAQ (reference sequence). This CDR3 region has 14 residues. V was shortened by 8 bases and J by 2 bases, with 14 bases between the two germline ends. The CDR3 region has the DNA TGTGCCAGCCTTAGACAGAGCAACACAGATACGCAGTATTTT. Encoded protein: CASLRQSNTDTQYF.

This chain joins TRBV7-9 and TRBJ2-5; 7 bases are shared with TRBD2. Per the germline V gene, CDR1 is SEHNR and CDR2 is FQNEAQ (reference sequence). The CDR3 runs to 15 residues. J lost 3 bases, V lost 5 bases, and 9 bases had no gene match. CDR3 bases: TGTGCCAGCAGCCATTCGGACGGGGGGAAAGAGACCCAGTACTTC. It codes for CASSHSDGGKETQYF.

V gene TRBV27 combines with J gene TRBJ2-7; the match to TRBD1 covers 8 bases. The germline V gene encodes CDR1 MNHEY and CDR2 SMNVEV (reference sequence). Trimming at V came to 2 bases and at J to 0 bases, leaving 0 bases not matched to a gene. The CDR3 loop spans 14 amino acids. The CDR3 nucleotides are TGTGCCAGCAGTTTAACAGGGGGCTCCTACGAGCAGTACTTC. Translated: CASSLTGGSYEQYF.

The rearrangement joins TRBV5-1 to TRBJ2-3; D ambiguous. Trimming shortened V by 3 bases and J by 7 bases, and 9 bases separated the two germline ends. The germline gives CDR1 SGHRS, CDR2 YFSETQ. The CDR3 covers 12 residues. The CDR3 nucleotides read TGCGCCAGCAGCTACTCGGAGAATACGCAGTATTTT. It specifies CASSYSENTQYF.

The sample holds a few counts of this clone. The chain has TRBV5-4 and TRBJ2-1; 10 bases fit TRBD2. Germline loops: CDR1 SGHNT, CDR2 YYREEE (reference sequence). V gave up 4 bases and J gave up 4 bases; unmatched junction bases: 8. This CDR3 has 16 residues. The CDR3: CASSPSGGENYNEQFF. The DNA of the CDR3 is TGTGCCAGCAGCCCAAGCGGGGGGGAGAATTACAATGAGCAGTTCTTC.

Concerning this clone itself: This CDR3 is also generated by other DNA sequences in the sample. The rearrangement uses TRBV5-1 and TRBJ1-2; D possibly corresponds to TRBD1 (5 bases). V shed 0 bases and J shed 5 bases, with 11 bases lying between them. Germline CDR1 and CDR2: SGHRS and YFSETQ. The CDR3 is 14 residues long. The CDR3 DNA is TGCGCCAGCAGCTTGGCCGGGGGGGATTATGGCTACACCTTC. It codes for CASSLAGGDYGYTF.

The chain recombines TRBV5-1 with TRBJ1-1, with D possibly being TRBD1 (5 bases). CDR3 size: 14 residues. The germline V gene encodes CDR1 SGHRS and CDR2 YFSETQ. V lost 2 bases and J lost 5, with 13 bases in between. The CDR3 sequence is CASSLDQGLTEAFF. The CDR3 nucleotides are TGCGCCAGCAGCTTAGATCAGGGATTGACTGAAGCTTTCTTT.

V and J are TRBV9 and TRBJ2-2, with TRBD2 matching over 11 bases. The CDR3 contains 16 residues. Germline V gene data show CDR1 as SGDLS and CDR2 as YYNGEE. V lost 3 bases to trimming and J lost 0 bases; unmatched junction nucleotides: 1. Written as DNA, the CDR3 is TGTGCCAGCAGCGCGACTAGCGGGGCGAACACCGGGGAGCTGTTTTTT. It encodes CASSATSGANTGELFF. The full variable domain, completed using reference TRBV9 and TRBJ2-2, is DSGVTQTPKHLITATGQRVTLRCSPRSGDLSVYWYQQSLDQGLQFLIQYYNGEERAKGNILERFSAQQFPDLHSELNLSSLELGDSALYFCASSATSGANTGELFFGEGSRLTVL.

This chain uses TRBV10-3 with TRBJ1-2; no clear D gene. The CDR3 runs to 13 residues. The germline V gene encodes CDR1 ENHRY and CDR2 SYGVKD. V lost 0 bases, J lost 6 bases, and 8 bases lay in between. Here the CDR3 DNA reads TGTGCCATCAGTGAGTCCCCGGGAGATGGCTACACCTTC. It translates to CAISESPGDGYTF.

In its sample, this clone was seen a few times. This chain links TRBV11-2 with TRBJ2-3; 16 bases fit TRBD2. The germline gives CDR1 SGHAT, CDR2 FQNNGV. CDR3 length: 16 amino acids. The V and J ends lost 3 bases and 6 bases, in that order; junction bases with no gene match: 3. For the CDR3, the DNA is TGTGCCAGCAGCTTTGGGACTAGCGGGAGGGCGGATACGCAGTATTTT. It specifies CASSFGTSGRADTQYF. The variable domain in full, with the rest retrieved from reference TRBV11-2 and TRBJ2-3, is EAGVAQSPRYKIIEKRQSVAFWCNPISGHATLYWYQQILGQGPKLLIQFQNNGVVDDSQLPKDRFSAERLKGVDSTLKIQPAKLEDSAVYLCASSFGTSGRADTQYFGPGTRLTVL.

The chain links TRBV9 to TRBJ2-3; D not certain. The germline CDR1 and CDR2 sequences are SGDLS and YYNGEE. Trimming removed 0 bases from V and 5 bases from J, with 10 bases in between. This CDR3 is 14 amino acids long. The CDR3 nucleotides read TGTGCCAGCAGCGTAGCTATACGTAAAGATACGCAGTATTTT. It encodes CASSVAIRKDTQYF.

V is TRBV18 and J is TRBJ2-7, with 10 nucleotides matching TRBD2. The CDR3 contains 16 residues. V was clipped by 3 bases and J by 5 bases; unmatched bases: 10. The germline gives CDR1 KGHSH, CDR2 LQKENI. CDR3 region: CASSPNPTSGPDEQYF. DNA for the CDR3: TGTGCCAGCTCACCGAACCCGACTAGCGGGCCAGACGAGCAGTACTTC. The full variable domain, with the rest looked up from reference TRBV18 and TRBJ2-7, is NAGVMQNPRHLVRRRGQEARLRCSPMKGHSHVYWYRQLPEEGLKFMVYLQKENIIDESGMPKERFSAEFPKEGPSILRIQQVVRGDSAAYFCASSPNPTSGPDEQYFGPGTRLTVT.

This clone was picked up a small number of times. The chain is built from TRBV28 and TRBJ2-7; D might be TRBD2 (6 bases). Germline CDR1 MDHEN, CDR2 SYDVKM. The CDR3 has 15 residues. The V end was cut by 3 bases, the J end by 0 bases, with 12 bases between. The CDR3 reads CASSFRDSRSYEQYF. CDR3 in DNA: TGTGCCAGCAGTTTTCGGGACTCACGCTCCTACGAGCAGTACTTC.

The chain is built from TRBV5-1 and TRBJ2-5; 7 bases agree with TRBD1. J lost 6 bases, V lost 6 bases, and 11 bases had no gene match. The CDR3 extends over 14 amino acids. Germline CDR1 SGHRS, CDR2 YFSETQ. The CDR3 sequence is CASKIIQGLKTQYF. The CDR3 coding sequence is TGCGCCAGCAAAATAATACAGGGGTTGAAGACCCAGTACTTC.

This chain connects TRBV27 to TRBJ2-7; TRBD2 agrees at 10 bases. The CDR3 extends over 14 amino acids. The V and J ends lost 6 bases and 2 bases, in that order; junction bases with no gene match: 4. Germline assignment: CDR1 MNHEY and CDR2 SMNVEV (reference sequence). The CDR3 protein is CASSLTSGAYEQYF. The CDR3 region has the DNA TGTGCCAGCAGCCTAACTAGCGGGGCCTACGAGCAGTACTTC.

This clone was detected only once. J is TRBJ2-7 and V is TRBV6-5, with TRBD1 matching 7 bases. Germline V lookup: CDR1 MNHEY, CDR2 SVGAGI. V lost 0 bases to trimming and J lost 2 bases; unmatched junction nucleotides: 4. This CDR3 is 15 amino acids long. The CDR3 DNA reads as TGTGCCAGCAGTTACTCGACAGGGCCTACCTACGAGCAGTACTTC. Amino acids: CASSYSTGPTYEQYF.

The rearrangement uses TRBV11-2 and TRBJ2-5; 7 bases match TRBD1. The CDR3 contains 14 residues. CDR1 and CDR2 (germline): SGHAT, FQNNGV. Germline trimming cut 4 bases from V and 3 bases from J; bases unmatched to any gene: 5. The CDR3 DNA sequence: TGTGCCAGCAGCTCGATAACAGGGGAAGAGACCCAGTACTTC. Translating gives CASSSITGEETQYF. The full variable domain, in which reference TRBV11-2 and TRBJ2-5 provide the parts outside the CDR3, is EAGVAQSPRYKIIEKRQSVAFWCNPISGHATLYWYQQILGQGPKLLIQFQNNGVVDDSQLPKDRFSAERLKGVDSTLKIQPAKLEDSAVYLCASSSITGEETQYFGPGTRLLVL.

The V gene is TRBV19, the J gene TRBJ2-2; TRBD2 aligns across 8 bases. The CDR3 is 16 amino acids. J gave up 4 bases and V 7 bases, and 11 bases lay outside the gene matches. CDR1 is LNHDA and CDR2 is SQIVND in the germline V gene (reference sequence). CDR3: CASKAGAGAGTGELFF. The CDR3 bases are TGTGCCAGTAAGGCTGGAGCGGGGGCGGGCACCGGGGAGCTGTTTTTT. Together with reference TRBV19 and TRBJ2-2, the CDR3 gives the full variable domain: DGGITQSPKYLFRKEGQNVTLSCEQNLNHDAMYWYRQDPGQGLRLIYYSQIVNDFQKGDIAEGYSVSREKKESFPLTVTSAQKNPTAFYLCASKAGAGAGTGELFFGEGSRLTVL.

The chain joins TRBV6-2 or TRBV6-3 to TRBJ2-7; 7 positions match TRBD2. Germline V gene data show CDR1 as MNHEY and CDR2 as SVGEGT. The CDR3 covers 15 residues. The V and J ends lost 0 bases and 2 bases, in that order; junction bases with no gene match: 4. This chain's CDR3 is CASSYSPSGAYEQYF. The CDR3 DNA is TGTGCCAGCAGTTACTCCCCTAGCGGAGCCTACGAGCAGTACTTC.

The chain recombines TRBV4-1 with TRBJ1-1; D might be TRBD1 (5 bases). The CDR3 totals 15 residues. V was cut by 3 bases and J by 2 bases, with 13 bases left in between. Germline CDR1 MGHRA, CDR2 YSYEKL. The CDR3 loop is CASSQRQGFNTEAFF. CDR3 DNA sequence: TGCGCCAGCAGCCAGCGGCAGGGTTTTAACACTGAAGCTTTCTTT.

Remarks on this clone: Other DNA sequences in the same sample also yield this CDR3. The rearrangement uses TRBV7-2 and TRBJ2-5; 7 nucleotides align to TRBD2. Germline V lookup: CDR1 SGHTA, CDR2 FQGNSA. The CDR3 runs 14 residues. V was clipped by 0 bases and J by 4 bases; unmatched bases: 2. The CDR3 bases are TGTGCCAGCAGCTTAGCTGGGAGGGGAGAGACCCAGTACTTC. Residues: CASSLAGRGETQYF.

The V call is TRBV6-5, the J call TRBJ2-2; D is possibly TRBD2 (5 bases). The V end was cut by 6 bases, the J end by 3 bases, with 11 bases between. Germline CDR1 MNHEY, CDR2 SVGAGI. The CDR3 is made up of 14 amino acids. CDR3: CASSDTSDTGELFF. The DNA for the CDR3 is TGTGCCAGCAGCGATACTAGTGACACCGGGGAGCTGTTTTTT.

The chain is built from TRBV5-4 and TRBJ2-3, with 11 bases matching TRBD1. Germline assignment: CDR1 SGHNT and CDR2 YYREEE (reference sequence). This CDR3 is built from 15 residues. With 4 bases clipped from V and 6 bases from J, the junction kept 7 bases outside the gene matches. The CDR3 DNA is TGTGCCAGCAGCGGGACAGGGGGACTAGGCGATACGCAGTATTTT. Translating gives CASSGTGGLGDTQYF.

J is TRBJ2-1 and V is TRBV7-3; the match to TRBD2 covers 7 bases. Germline V CDR1 and CDR2: SGHTA, FQGTGA. This CDR3 contains 15 residues. V lost 3 bases, J lost 6 bases, and 8 bases stayed unmatched. CDR3 sequence (DNA): TGTGCCAGCAGCTTTTTGGGGGGGTCGTCCAATGAGCAGTTCTTC. Amino acids: CASSFLGGSSNEQFF.

A single count supports this clone. The V gene is TRBV15, the J gene TRBJ2-1; 7 positions agree with TRBD2. This CDR3 comprises 19 residues. The V gene's germline CDR1 is LNHNV and CDR2 YYDKDF (reference sequence). V was clipped by 2 bases and J by 0 bases; unmatched bases: 13. In DNA, the CDR3 is TGTGCCACCAGCAGACTAGCGGAGACCCGACTCACCTCCTACAATGAGCAGTTCTTC. It yields the protein CATSRLAETRLTSYNEQFF.

In its sample, this clone was seen a few times. This rearrangement joins TRBV7-6 to TRBJ2-1, with TRBD2 matching 7 bases. The V gene end was trimmed by 5 bases and the J gene end by 4 bases; junction bases not matched to a gene: 14. CDR1 is SGHVS, CDR2 FNYEAQ, per germline. The CDR3 has 17 amino acids. The CDR3 coding sequence is TGTGCCAGCAGCCCACGTGGGCTAGCGGTAGGGTACAATGAGCAGTTCTTC. Residues: CASSPRGLAVGYNEQFF. Combining the CDR3 with reference TRBV7-6 and TRBJ2-1 gives the whole variable domain GAGVSQSPRYKVTKRGQDVALRCDPISGHVSLYWYRQALGQGPEFLTYFNYEAQQDKSGLPNDRFSAERPEGSISTLTIQRTEQRDSAMYRCASSPRGLAVGYNEQFFGPGTRLTVL.

This chain connects TRBV11-3 to TRBJ2-1, with 8 bases identical to TRBD1. V lost 1 base, J lost 8 bases, and 7 bases stayed unmatched. Germline V gene sequence: CDR1 SGHNT, CDR2 YENEEA. This CDR3 contains 15 residues. CDR3 in amino acids: CASSLGGQGSDEQFF. The DNA of the CDR3 is TGTGCCAGCAGCTTAGGTGGACAGGGCTCCGATGAGCAGTTCTTC.

The chain is built from TRBV4-3 and TRBJ2-2; D not resolved. From germline, CDR1 is LGHNA and CDR2 YSLEER. Trimming took off 4 bases at V and 4 bases at J, with 10 bases between the two ends. The length of the CDR3 is 14 residues. The chain's CDR3 is CASSLQVGTGELFF. In DNA form, the CDR3 reads TGCGCCAGCAGCCTCCAGGTGGGCACCGGGGAGCTGTTTTTT.